The 18 T cell receptor beta chains in this list originate from one sample, sequenced in a study of T cell responses to AZD1222 COVID-19 vaccine. Generated by immunoSEQ multiplex PCR, the TCRdb table keeps only in-frame clones and is missing some. The table lists approximately 83,000 clones, 85% to 95% of them singletons. The sample consisted of peripheral blood, taken on day 0 of MenACWY control vaccination. The receptors come from an adult in good health.

The chain links TRBV30 to TRBJ2-1, with D unclear. The CDR3 loop spans 11 amino acids. The V gene lost 2 bases and the J gene lost 9 bases, with 8 bases spanning the gap. CDR1 is GTSNPN, CDR2 SVGIG, per germline (reference sequence). The CDR3 is CAWSSTGEQFF. CDR3 DNA: TGTGCCTGGAGTTCCACGGGTGAGCAGTTCTTC.

V is TRBV12-3 or TRBV12-4 and J is TRBJ2-7, with a possible D match to TRBD2 (5 bases). The CDR3 extends over 11 amino acids. The V end lost 5 bases, the J end lost 7 bases, and 9 bases lay between the germline ends. CDR3 loop: CASSRLAEQYF. CDR3 nucleotide sequence: TGTGCCAGCAGTCGTCTAGCAGAGCAGTACTTC.

The rearrangement joins TRBV7-2 to TRBJ2-3; 7 bases agree with TRBD2. V shed 5 bases and J 5 bases; nucleotides not matched to a gene: 10. The length of the CDR3 is 15 residues. Germline loops: CDR1 SGHTA, CDR2 FQGNSA. The CDR3, as DNA: TGTGCCAGCAGCCTGAGGGGAGGGCCGGGAGATACGCAGTATTTT. Its translation is CASSLRGGPGDTQYF.

The chain couples TRBV6-1 to TRBJ2-2, with D perhaps TRBD1 (5 bases). Germline V lookup: CDR1 MNHNS, CDR2 SASEGT. This CDR3 is 13 amino acids long. V was clipped by 3 bases and J by 7 bases, with 9 bases between them. The CDR3 DNA is TGTGCCAGCAGTGACAGGGCTGGCGGGGAGCTGTTTTTT. Amino acids: CASSDRAGGELFF.

V gene TRBV9 combines with J gene TRBJ2-6; no reliable D call. Trimming stripped 0 bases from V and 2 bases from J, with 3 bases between. Germline values: CDR1 SGDLS, CDR2 YYNGEE. The CDR3 has 14 residues. The CDR3 is CASSVDPGANVLTF. The CDR3 coding sequence is TGTGCCAGCAGCGTAGATCCTGGGGCCAACGTCCTGACTTTC.

The chain combines TRBV5-1 with TRBJ1-1, with a weak D call TRBD1 (5 bases). The length of the CDR3 is 13 residues. V was trimmed by 4 bases and J by 9 bases, leaving 16 bases between them. Germline CDR1 SGHRS, CDR2 YFSETQ. The CDR3 DNA reads as TGCGCCAGCAGCCCAGGGTTAGCTATGAAAGCTTTCTTT. Its protein product is CASSPGLAMKAFF.

The chain carries TRBV14 and TRBJ1-6, with D tentatively TRBD1 (5 bases). This CDR3 is 15 amino acids long. The germline V gene has CDR1 SGHDN and CDR2 FVKESK. The V end was cut by 0 bases, the J end by 6 bases, with 9 bases between. The CDR3 region has the DNA TGTGCCAGCAGCCAAGATAACAGGTCTAATTCACCCCTCCACTTT. Its translation: CASSQDNRSNSPLHF.

The rearrangement joins TRBV24-1 to TRBJ2-1, with 15 bases fitting TRBD2. Trimming cost V 2 bases and J 8 bases; bases outside gene matches: 3. Germline loops: CDR1 KGHDR, CDR2 SFDVKD. This CDR3 region has 16 residues. The CDR3 protein is CATSDSGTSGRYEQFF. CDR3 sequence (DNA): TGTGCCACCAGTGATTCCGGGACTAGCGGGAGGTATGAGCAGTTCTTC.

V gene TRBV2 combines with J gene TRBJ2-7; D is tentatively TRBD1 or TRBD2 (6 bases each). CDR3 length: 15 amino acids. Per germline, CDR1 SNHLY and CDR2 FYNNEI. Trimming took off 6 bases at V and 7 bases at J, with 22 bases between the two ends. Written as DNA, the CDR3 is TGTGCCAGCAGGCTAACGGGAGTCATCCAGGGGGAGCAGTACTTC. Its protein product is CASRLTGVIQGEQYF.

V usage is TRBV19 and J usage is TRBJ2-1; D unresolved. Germline CDR1 and CDR2: LNHDA and SQIVND (reference sequence). The CDR3 totals 14 residues. Between the trimmed V and J ends, which lost 10 bases and 0 bases, there was a span of 13 bases. The CDR3 DNA reads TGTGCCACCAGCACACAGAGCTCCTACAATGAGCAGTTCTTC. Its protein product is CATSTQSSYNEQFF. The variable domain in full, with the rest retrieved from reference TRBV19 and TRBJ2-1, is DGGITQSPKYLFRKEGQNVTLSCEQNLNHDAMYWYRQDPGQGLRLIYYSQIVNDFQKGDIAEGYSVSREKKESFPLTVTSAQKNPTAFYLCATSTQSSYNEQFFGPGTRLTVL.

In this sample, this clone turned up a few times. The chain employs TRBV4-1 and TRBJ1-5; 7 positions match TRBD1. The CDR3 spans 15 residues. The trim removed 1 base at V and 3 bases at J, leaving 3 bases unmatched. Per germline, CDR1 MGHRA and CDR2 YSYEKL. The DNA of the CDR3 is TGCGCCAGCAGCCAAGCTGACAGGGTCAATCAGCCCCAGCATTTT. Amino acids: CASSQADRVNQPQHF.

Points on this clone: Relative to the germline gene, one junction end is altered; a read error may explain this. The V and J genes are TRBV4-1 and TRBJ2-7; 8 nucleotides agree with TRBD2. From germline, CDR1 is MGHRA and CDR2 YSYEKL. CDR3 length: 17 residues. CDR3 in amino acids: CARSPGGRGRMPYEQYF. Here the CDR3 DNA reads TGCGCCCGCAGCCCGGGGGGGCGGGGCAGAATGCCCTACGAGCAGTACTTC.

V gene TRBV27 combines with J gene TRBJ2-1; 12 nucleotides match TRBD2. Germline V gives CDR1 MNHEY, CDR2 SMNVEV (reference sequence). This CDR3 spans 15 amino acids. V lost 2 bases and J lost 9; bases outside the gene matches: 5. CDR3 coding DNA: TGTGCCAGCAGTTTAACTAGCGGGAGGTATAGTGAGCAGTTCTTC. The encoded protein is CASSLTSGRYSEQFF.

The chain's CDR3 is CSVGRRGLAYEQYF. CDR3 in DNA: TGCAGCGTTGGAAGACGTGGGTTGGCCTACGAGCAGTACTTC. The chain combines TRBV29-1 with TRBJ2-7; D remains unclear. Trimming removed 4 bases from V and 2 bases from J, with 15 bases in between. The CDR3 has 14 residues. Germline CDR1 reads SQVTM; CDR2 reads ANQGSEA.

The genes are TRBV27 and TRBJ1-5; D unresolved. The germline V gene encodes CDR1 MNHEY and CDR2 SMNVEV (reference sequence). The CDR3 is 15 amino acids. With 3 bases removed from V and 2 bases from J, the gap between germline ends came to 11 bases. Written as DNA, the CDR3 is TGTGCCAGCAGTTTGAATGGGAGGGGCAATCAGCCCCAGCATTTT. It encodes CASSLNGRGNQPQHF.

The chain is built from TRBV10-3 and TRBJ2-2; D gene ambiguous. CDR1 and CDR2 (germline): ENHRY, SYGVKD. The V end lost 8 bases, the J end lost 1 base, and 5 bases lay between the germline ends. This CDR3 region has 12 residues. CDR3 amino acids: CAIRRNTGELFF. The DNA of the CDR3 is TGTGCCATCCGCAGGAACACCGGGGAGCTGTTTTTT.

This chain connects TRBV15 to TRBJ1-1, with D hard to call. Germline CDR1 is LNHNV and CDR2 is YYDKDF (reference sequence). V dropped 4 bases and J dropped 4 bases, with 7 bases sitting between them. CDR3 length: 12 residues. The DNA for the CDR3 is TGTGCCACCAGCAAACAGAGCACTGAAGCTTTCTTT. Protein product: CATSKQSTEAFF.

V and J are TRBV7-9 and TRBJ2-2; D might be TRBD2 (5 bases). This CDR3 is 15 amino acids long. The V and J ends lost 1 base and 1 base respectively, with 7 bases between them. Per germline, CDR1 SEHNR and CDR2 FQNEAQ (reference sequence). The CDR3 bases are TGTGCCAGCAGCTTAGACGGGAAGAACACCGGGGAGCTGTTTTTT. Translating gives CASSLDGKNTGELFF. Full variable domain (outside the CDR3, taken from reference TRBV7-9 and TRBJ2-2): DTGVSQNPRHKITKRGQNVTFRCDPISEHNRLYWYRQTLGQGPEFLTYFQNEAQLEKSRLLSDRFSAERPKGSFSTLEIQRTEQGDSAMYLCASSLDGKNTGELFFGEGSRLTVL.